The clone carrying this TCR beta chain was counted only a few times. V was pared by 7 bases and J by 4 bases, with 7 bases of the junction left unmatched. This CDR3 has 14 amino acids. CD4 T cells were positively selected, then CD8 T cells from the CD4-negative fraction. Four subsets defined by CD45RA and CD27 were sorted after CD3, CD4, CD8 and live/dead staining. An equimolar mix of two oligonucleotides served as the beta constant-region primer for TRBC1 and TRBC2. Nested alpha and beta constant-region primers with the SP2 primer drove four PCR rounds on ligated cDNA. TCRdb used MiXCR to reprocess the UMI-ligation and nested PCR reads, holding one entry per CDR3 protein. The profile shows 130,000 or so distinct CDR3 sequences, over 30% of them singletons. The data stem from a study of naive and memory T cell subsets.

The receptor was isolated from a human donor in good health. Sequenced sample: central memory CD4+ T cells from blood. This rearrangement joins TRBV12-3 or TRBV12-4 to TRBJ2-7; 10 nucleotides match TRBD2. The CDR3: CASKPGLASYEQYF. The CDR3 DNA reads as TGTGCCAGCAAACCGGGACTAGCGTCTTACGAGCAGTACTTC.